The entry below describes one T cell receptor (beta chain). The source of the sample is a study of blood T cell repertoires in COVID-19. Study-level information: Acute and convalescent COVID-19 samples came from the United States, Italy and Spain. T cells, B-cell-depleted T cells, or PBMCs provided the cDNA or gDNA that served as material.

Original methodology: The authors estimated nucleated cell counts from reference gene primer amplification. The protocol was immunoSEQ multiplex PCR, while the TCRdb copy is restricted to in-frame clones and leaves out a portion. The V and J calls and the clone size are those of that table, but D and trimming were determined from the DNA. The sample lists 200,000 to 250,000 clones, about four fifths seen once, with under 5% in the top ten. This CDR3 has 14 amino acids. V was trimmed by 0 bases and J by 7 bases, leaving 11 bases between them. Germline V gene sequence: CDR1 SGHNT, CDR2 YYREEE (reference sequence).

The sequence was collected from a man aged 50 or older with acute or convalescent COVID-19. Sequenced material: peripheral blood. V usage is TRBV5-4 and J usage is TRBJ2-1; weak D call: TRBD1 (5 bases). The CDR3 DNA reads TGTGCCAGCAGCTTGGGACAGTCGAGAAATGAGCAGTTCTTC. Protein product: CASSLGQSRNEQFF.